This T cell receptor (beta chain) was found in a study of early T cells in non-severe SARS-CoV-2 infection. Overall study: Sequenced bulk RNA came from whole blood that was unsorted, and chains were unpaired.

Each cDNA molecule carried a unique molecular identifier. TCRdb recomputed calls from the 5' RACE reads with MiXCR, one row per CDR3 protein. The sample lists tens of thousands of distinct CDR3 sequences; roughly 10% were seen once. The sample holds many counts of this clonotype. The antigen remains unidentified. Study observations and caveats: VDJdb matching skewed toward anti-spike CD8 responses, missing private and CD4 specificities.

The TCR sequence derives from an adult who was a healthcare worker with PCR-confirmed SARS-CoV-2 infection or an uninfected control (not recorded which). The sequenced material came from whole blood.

CDR3 nucleotide sequence: TGCAGTGCTGCAACCGGGACAGGGACTCTGTATGCTTTCTTT. It yields the protein CSAATGTGTLYAFF. This chain links TRBV20-1 with TRBJ1-1; TRBD1 matches at 9 bases. J gave up 11 bases and V 5 bases, and 15 bases lay outside the gene matches. CDR3 length: 14 residues. Germline V gene lookup returns CDR1 DFQATT and CDR2 SNEGSKA (reference sequence).